The 17 T cell receptor beta chains presented below share a single source sample, sequenced in a study of CD4+ T cells in melanoma. This table comes from immunoSEQ multiplex PCR, and its TCRdb copy is limited to in-frame clones, with some not included. The profile shows around 110,000 clones, about 92% of them singletons. Input material: peripheral blood. Source of these receptors: a human donor with melanoma.

This clone was counted a few times. The chain is built from TRBV6-6 and TRBJ2-3, with no clear D. This CDR3 is built from 12 residues. The V end was cut by 5 bases, the J end by 4 bases, with 7 bases between. The germline V gene encodes CDR1 MNHNY and CDR2 SVGAGI (reference sequence). Here the CDR3 DNA reads TGTGCCAGCAGTCCTAGAGCAGATACGCAGTATTTT. It yields the protein CASSPRADTQYF.

The chain combines TRBV11-2 with TRBJ2-7; the D is unclear. This CDR3 contains 13 residues. The V gene lost 1 base and the J gene lost 2 bases, with 6 bases spanning the gap. Germline CDR1 and CDR2: SGHAT and FQNNGV. The CDR3 region has the DNA TGTGCCAGCAGCTTAGGCAGCCCCTACGAGCAGTACTTC. Protein sequence: CASSLGSPYEQYF.

This clone was observed a few times. The CDR3 nucleotides read TGCGCCAGCAGTGTGTTGGCAGGGGGCGAAAAACTGTTTTTT. It is translated as CASSVLAGGEKLFF. This sequence joins TRBV10-1 and TRBJ1-4; 8 bases align to TRBD1. Germline CDR1 is WNHNN and CDR2 is SYGVQD (reference sequence). There are 14 residues in the CDR3. The ends lost 4 bases at V and 8 bases at J; junction bases unmatched: 6.

This chain connects TRBV7-9 to TRBJ2-7; perhaps TRBD2 as D (6 bases). V was cut by 4 bases and J by 0 bases, with 13 bases left in between. The CDR3 runs to 15 residues. Germline values: CDR1 SEHNR, CDR2 FQNEAQ (reference sequence). The CDR3 spells CASSSAAEGSYEQYF. DNA of the CDR3: TGTGCCAGCAGCTCCGCAGCGGAGGGCTCCTACGAGCAGTACTTC.

The CDR3 sequence: CASSQVGTGRRETQYF. Written as DNA, the CDR3 is TGCGCCAGCAGCCAAGTTGGGACAGGCCGAAGAGAGACCCAGTACTTC. The V call is TRBV4-1, the J call TRBJ2-5; 8 nucleotides agree with TRBD1. Trimming cost V 1 base and J 4 bases; bases outside gene matches: 8. CDR1 and CDR2 (germline): MGHRA, YSYEKL. This CDR3 region has 16 residues.

In this sample, this clone turned up once. The J gene is TRBJ2-7, the V gene TRBV29-1; TRBD1 is a possible D gene (5 bases). CDR1 is SQVTM and CDR2 is ANQGSEA in the germline V gene. V was cut by 1 base and J by 2 bases, with 12 bases left in between. This CDR3 has 14 residues. The CDR3 DNA sequence: TGCAGCGTTGAAGTAGGGGCCGGAGCCTACGAGCAGTACTTC. Amino acids: CSVEVGAGAYEQYF.

The chain links TRBV6-4 to TRBJ1-2; D not resolved. The CDR3 spans 12 residues. CDR1 and CDR2 (germline): MRHNA, SNTAGT. Trimming left V 2 bases short and J 9 bases short, with 10 bases between. The CDR3, as DNA: TGTGCCAGCAGTGACCCAAACGACCGCTACACCTTC. As protein: CASSDPNDRYTF.

Relative to its sample, this clone is medium-sized (0.01 to 0.1%). CDR3 DNA: TGTGCCAGCAGCTTAGTCAGGGGGCAGGGCTATGGCTACACCTTC. This encodes CASSLVRGQGYGYTF. This rearrangement joins TRBV7-8 to TRBJ1-2; 8 bases agree with TRBD1. From germline, CDR1 is SGHVS and CDR2 FQNEAQ. The CDR3 runs 15 residues. V lost 1 base and J lost 4; bases outside the gene matches: 5.

J is TRBJ2-3 and V is TRBV6-1, with TRBD1 identical over 7 bases. Germline V gene data show CDR1 as MNHNS and CDR2 as SASEGT. J was trimmed by 0 bases and V by 4 bases; bases with no gene match: 4. The CDR3 is 15 residues long. The CDR3, as DNA: TGTGCCAGCAGTGGAAGACAGGGAAGCACAGATACGCAGTATTTT. Protein sequence: CASSGRQGSTDTQYF.

The V call is TRBV2, the J call TRBJ1-4; possibly TRBD1 for D (6 bases). The V end lost 2 bases, the J end lost 3 bases, and 10 bases lay between the germline ends. This CDR3 is 15 amino acids long. CDR1 and CDR2 (germline): SNHLY, FYNNEI. DNA for the CDR3: TGTGCCAGCAGTGAAATAGGGGGGCCTAATGAAAAACTGTTTTTT. It translates to CASSEIGGPNEKLFF.

This rearrangement joins TRBV5-1 to TRBJ2-5; the D gene is possibly TRBD2 (6 bases). CDR1 and CDR2 (germline): SGHRS, YFSETQ. V lost 4 bases and J lost 5, with 21 bases in between. The CDR3 is 16 amino acids. CDR3 protein: CASSLQGGGVGETQYF. The CDR3 coding sequence is TGCGCCAGCAGCCTTCAGGGCGGAGGGGTTGGGGAGACCCAGTACTTC.

For the CDR3, the DNA is TGTGCCAGCAGCTGGAATCCAGGGACCCGCACTGAAGCTTTCTTT. Protein sequence: CASSWNPGTRTEAFF. The V call is TRBV5-6, the J call TRBJ1-1; maybe TRBD1 (5 bases). Germline values: CDR1 SGHDT, CDR2 YYEEEE. The CDR3 covers 15 residues. The V end was cut by 3 bases, the J end by 4 bases, with 16 bases between.

The J gene is TRBJ2-3, the V gene TRBV28; the match to TRBD1 covers 9 bases. CDR1 and CDR2 from the germline V gene are MDHEN and SYDVKM. CDR3 length: 17 residues. V was pared by 6 bases and J by 11 bases, with 21 bases of the junction left unmatched. The CDR3: CASSQGGGTGWSVWQYF. The CDR3 nucleotides read TGTGCCAGCAGCCAAGGGGGCGGGACAGGGTGGTCGGTGTGGCAGTATTTT.

The rearrangement joins TRBV7-9 to TRBJ1-4; D not resolved. The CDR3 consists of 14 residues. V was trimmed by 5 bases and J by 0 bases, leaving 7 bases between them. CDR1 and CDR2 (germline): SEHNR, FQNEAQ (reference sequence). DNA of the CDR3: TGTGCCAGCAGCACACAGACAACTAATGAAAAACTGTTTTTT. Its protein is CASSTQTTNEKLFF.

This chain joins TRBV7-2 and TRBJ2-2, with 9 bases aligning to TRBD2. Germline-derived CDR1 and CDR2 are SGHTA and FQGNSA. The CDR3 length is 16 residues. V lost 1 base to trimming and J lost 6 bases; unmatched junction nucleotides: 6. The chain's CDR3 is CASSLDARGGPGELFF. CDR3 DNA: TGTGCCAGCAGCTTAGATGCGCGGGGGGGTCCCGGGGAGCTGTTTTTT.

The chain links TRBV9 to TRBJ2-1; D is unresolved. The CDR3 is made up of 15 amino acids. Trimming took off 0 bases at V and 0 bases at J, with 7 bases between the two ends. CDR1 is SGDLS, CDR2 YYNGEE, per germline. The CDR3 reads CASSVEASSYNEQFF. The DNA of the CDR3 is TGTGCCAGCAGCGTAGAGGCTAGCTCCTACAATGAGCAGTTCTTC.

The chain recombines TRBV7-9 with TRBJ1-5, with 8 bases matching TRBD1. The V and J ends lost 5 bases and 5 bases, in that order; junction bases with no gene match: 5. The CDR3 is made up of 14 amino acids. The germline V gene has CDR1 SEHNR and CDR2 FQNEAQ (reference sequence). The CDR3 protein is CASSLSTGDQPQHF. Here the CDR3 DNA reads TGTGCCAGCAGCCTTTCGACAGGGGATCAGCCCCAGCATTTT.